These 9 T cell receptor beta chains share one sample of origin, sequenced in a study of beta chain features in type 1 diabetes (dated by TCRdb to the late 2010s). Findings and caveats that apply to the study as a whole: In all four CD4+ subsets, TCRB CDR3 length was moderately but significantly shorter in type 1 diabetes patients.

No antigens are known for them. Library preparation employed the immunoSEQ multiplex PCR assay. All of the isolated RNA was reverse transcribed with the High Capacity cDNA Reverse Transcription Kit, so expressed TCRB transcripts were sequenced. Entries here come from immuneACCESS through TCRdb and include only in-frame sequences with V and J called. Some clones fail to appear in such tables; in the studies checked, an unresolved V gene covers under half of the shortfall, and the cause of the remainder is unknown. For this sample there are over 600,000 clones; roughly 12% appear just once. Roughly 0.11% of the sample is held by the ten biggest clonotypes. Sequenced input: naive CD4+ T cells from blood. Sample cell subset or site, as interpreted from the label and publication: true naive CD4+ T cells. The receptors derive from a man aged 30-40 years with type 1 diabetes.

The chain combines TRBV5-4 with TRBJ1-6, with D possibly matching TRBD1 (6 bases). The length of the CDR3 is 15 residues. Trimming removed 0 bases from V and 9 bases from J, with 13 bases in between. Germline CDR1 reads SGHNT; CDR2 reads YYREEE (reference sequence). The CDR3 nucleotides are TGTGCCAGCAGCTTGGATCAGGGGAATGGTTCACCCCTCCACTTT. This sequence encodes CASSLDQGNGSPLHF.

This clone has just a few counts. The J gene is TRBJ1-6, the V gene TRBV5-1; D not resolved. The CDR3 covers 16 residues. The germline V and J ends were trimmed by 0 bases and 0 bases, with 7 bases remaining between them. Germline CDR1 reads SGHRS; CDR2 reads YFSETQ. The CDR3 DNA follows: TGCGCCAGCAGCTTGGGTGATAGCTCCTATAATTCACCCCTCCACTTT. This gives the protein CASSLGDSSYNSPLHF. The full variable domain, completed using reference TRBV5-1 and TRBJ1-6, is KAGVTQTPRYLIKTRGQQVTLSCSPISGHRSVSWYQQTPGQGLQFLFEYFSETQRNKGNFPGRFSGRQFSNSRSEMNVSTLELGDSALYLCASSLGDSSYNSPLHFGNGTRLTVT.

This clone was counted between two and nine times. V usage is TRBV7-9 and J usage is TRBJ2-1, with D possibly TRBD1 on 6 matching bases. The CDR3 covers 13 residues. Germline assignment: CDR1 SEHNR and CDR2 FQNEAQ (reference sequence). With 6 bases removed from V and 9 bases from J, the gap between germline ends came to 15 bases. CDR3 protein: CASSGKGTSEQFF. CDR3 nucleotide sequence: TGTGCCAGCAGTGGAAAGGGGACAAGTGAGCAGTTCTTC.

This rearrangement joins TRBV6-4 to TRBJ2-3; 7 nucleotides align to TRBD1. Germline V gene lookup returns CDR1 MRHNA and CDR2 SNTAGT. The CDR3 has 15 amino acids. Trimming cost V 4 bases and J 5 bases; bases outside gene matches: 9. Here the CDR3 reads CASSANTGAGDTQYF. CDR3 nucleotide sequence: TGTGCCAGCAGTGCTAACACAGGGGCGGGAGATACGCAGTATTTT.

This clone was seen only a few times. V and J are TRBV7-9 and TRBJ1-2, with D possibly TRBD1 on 5 matching bases. Germline V gene data show CDR1 as SEHNR and CDR2 as FQNEAQ (reference sequence). The CDR3 consists of 12 residues. Between the trimmed V and J ends, which lost 4 bases and 7 bases, there was a span of 10 bases. DNA of the CDR3: TGTGCCAGCAGCTCCCTGGACATTGGCTACACCTTC. This codes for CASSSLDIGYTF.

J is TRBJ1-2 and V is TRBV9; the match to TRBD1 covers 10 bases. J gave up 4 bases and V 0 bases, and 15 bases lay outside the gene matches. Per germline, CDR1 SGDLS and CDR2 YYNGEE. The CDR3 is 19 amino acids. The CDR3 spells CASSVGDRDRGPNPYGYTF. The CDR3 DNA reads TGTGCCAGCAGCGTAGGGGATAGGGACAGGGGTCCTAACCCCTATGGCTACACCTTC.

The V gene is TRBV5-1, the J gene TRBJ1-4; 8 bases align to TRBD1. This CDR3 has 17 amino acids. J gave up 5 bases and V 2 bases, and 11 bases lay outside the gene matches. The germline V gene has CDR1 SGHRS and CDR2 YFSETQ. In DNA, the CDR3 is TGCGCCAGCAGCTTCGGGACTCAGGGGGCTTCGAATGAAAAACTGTTTTTT. This encodes CASSFGTQGASNEKLFF.

The V call is TRBV12-5, the J call TRBJ2-2; TRBD2 aligns across 9 bases. V lost 7 bases and J lost 3; bases outside the gene matches: 3. CDR1 is LGHNT, CDR2 FRNRAP, per germline. The CDR3 spans 14 residues. CDR3: CASAQRGDTGELFF. The CDR3 DNA follows: TGTGCTAGTGCCCAGCGGGGGGACACCGGGGAGCTGTTTTTT.

On this clone itself: Additional DNA sequences in this sample encode the identical CDR3. The chain employs TRBV19 and TRBJ1-1, with no clear D. The CDR3 sequence is 14 residues long. Germline-derived CDR1 and CDR2 are LNHDA and SQIVND (reference sequence). The germline V and J ends were trimmed by 1 base and 1 base, with 7 bases remaining between them. The CDR3, as DNA: TGTGCCAGTAGTATAGGGGGAAAGAACACTGAAGCTTTCTTT. This translates into CASSIGGKNTEAFF.